The clone carrying this T cell receptor (beta chain) came up a few times. As yet, its antigen is unknown. The source of the sample is a study of cytomegalovirus exposure and HLA in healthy donors. Study-level results: In vitro confirmation showed three CMV-associated chains to be CMV antigen specific.

Germline CDR1 and CDR2: SGHTS and YDEGEE. The ends lost 0 bases at V and 4 bases at J; junction bases unmatched: 7. The CDR3 consists of 16 residues. Vbeta (60) and Jbeta (13) primers were used in the PCR. Measured with immunoSEQ multiplex PCR; TCRdb has only the in-frame clones, and not every one. The table lists around 58,000 clones, about 67% of them singletons. The V call is TRBV5-8, the J call TRBJ2-5, with 9 positions matching TRBD2. Source material: PBMCs. The clonotype comes from a man aged 40-55 years in good health and CMV-seropositive. Here the CDR3 DNA reads TGTGCCAGCAGCTTGGACGCGCGGGGGGGCCCAGAGACCCAGTACTTC. The encoded protein is CASSLDARGGPETQYF.